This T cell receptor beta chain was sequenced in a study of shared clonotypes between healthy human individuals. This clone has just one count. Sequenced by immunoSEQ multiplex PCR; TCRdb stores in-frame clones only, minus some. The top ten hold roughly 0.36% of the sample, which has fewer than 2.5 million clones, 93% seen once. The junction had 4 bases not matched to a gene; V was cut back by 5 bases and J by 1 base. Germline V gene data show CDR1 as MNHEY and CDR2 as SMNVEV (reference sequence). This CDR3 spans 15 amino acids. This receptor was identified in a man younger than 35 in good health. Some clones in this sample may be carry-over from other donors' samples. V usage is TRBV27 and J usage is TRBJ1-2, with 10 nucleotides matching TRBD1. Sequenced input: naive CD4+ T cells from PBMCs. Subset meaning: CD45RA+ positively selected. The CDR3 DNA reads TGTGCCAGCAGTCCTGGGACAGGGGTTAACTATGGCTACACCTTC. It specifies CASSPGTGVNYGYTF.